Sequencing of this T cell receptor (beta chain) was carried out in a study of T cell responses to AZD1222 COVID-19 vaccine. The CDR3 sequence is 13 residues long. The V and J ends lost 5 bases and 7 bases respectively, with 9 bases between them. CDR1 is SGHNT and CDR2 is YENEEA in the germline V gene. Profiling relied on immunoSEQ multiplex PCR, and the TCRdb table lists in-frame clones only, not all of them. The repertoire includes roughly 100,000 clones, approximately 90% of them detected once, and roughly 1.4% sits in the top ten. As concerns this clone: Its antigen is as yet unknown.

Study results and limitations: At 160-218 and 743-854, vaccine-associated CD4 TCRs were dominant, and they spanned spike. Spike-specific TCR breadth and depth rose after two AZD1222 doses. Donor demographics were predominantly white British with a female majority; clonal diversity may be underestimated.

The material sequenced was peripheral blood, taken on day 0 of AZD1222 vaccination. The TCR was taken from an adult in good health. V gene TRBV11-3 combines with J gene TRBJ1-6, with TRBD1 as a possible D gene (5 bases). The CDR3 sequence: CASSRGPNSPLHF. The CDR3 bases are TGTGCCAGCAGCCGGGGACCAAATTCACCCCTCCACTTT.